This T cell receptor (beta chain) was identified in a study of cytomegalovirus exposure and HLA in healthy donors. Study-wide background: An earlier analysis found 100 million or so unique TCR beta sequences from about 179 million T cells. Overall study findings and caveats: When presence/absence was analysed, sequencing depth was taken to be roughly uniform across donors.

Primers: 60 Vbeta forward and 13 Jbeta reverse. The table came from immunoSEQ multiplex PCR; TCRdb's copy has only in-frame clones and leaves some out. The sample includes 150,000 or so clones, about 72% of them seen just once. Notes on this clone: Its target is unknown.

Healthy bone marrow donors made up the donor group. The sample comprised PBMCs. The clonotype comes from a girl between 10 and 17 years old in good health and CMV-seronegative.

The CDR3 here is CASSQAGETEAFF. CDR3 nucleotide sequence: TGCGCCAGCAGCCAAGCGGGAGAGACTGAAGCTTTCTTT. The chain has TRBV4-1 and TRBJ1-1; D remains ambiguous. V lost 1 base, J lost 5 bases, and 8 bases lay in between. The CDR3 sequence is 13 residues long. Germline lookup yields CDR1 MGHRA and CDR2 YSYEKL.